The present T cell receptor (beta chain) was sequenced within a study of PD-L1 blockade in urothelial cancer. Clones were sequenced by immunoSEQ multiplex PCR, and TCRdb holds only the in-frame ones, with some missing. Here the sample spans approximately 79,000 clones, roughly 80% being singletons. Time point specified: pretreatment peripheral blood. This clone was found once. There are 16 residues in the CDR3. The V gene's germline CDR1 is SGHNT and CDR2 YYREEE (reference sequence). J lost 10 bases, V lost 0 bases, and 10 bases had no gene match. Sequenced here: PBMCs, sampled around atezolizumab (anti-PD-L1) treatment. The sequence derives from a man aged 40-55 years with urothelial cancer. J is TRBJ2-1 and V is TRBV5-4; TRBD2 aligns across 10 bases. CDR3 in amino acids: CASSLAELAGVGEQFF. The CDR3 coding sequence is TGTGCCAGCAGCTTGGCCGAGCTAGCGGGAGTGGGGGAGCAGTTCTTC. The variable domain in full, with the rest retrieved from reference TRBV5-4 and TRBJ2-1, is ETGVTQSPTHLIKTRGQQVTLRCSSQSGHNTVSWYQQALGQGPQFIFQYYREEENGRGNFPPRFSGLQFPNYSSELNVNALELDDSALYLCASSLAELAGVGEQFFGPGTRLTVL.